Here is one T cell receptor (beta chain) with its context. The sample's time point: blood at routine non-recurrence follow-up after resection. Without sorting, whole RNA was sequenced from tumor, nontumor lung or frozen PBMC. This entry belongs to a study of spatial heterogeneity in lung cancer. Study-level background: Sequenced follow-up PBMC samples came a median of approximately 2 years after resection, where available. An average of more than ten raw reads was observed per unique TCR and UMI combination.

Every TCR cDNA molecule bore a unique molecular identifier. From the 5' RACE reads, TCRdb called clonotypes with MiXCR, one entry per CDR3 protein. The repertoire holds around 110,000 distinct CDR3 sequences, with less than 15% as singletons. The V gene end was trimmed by 3 bases and the J gene end by 4 bases; junction bases not matched to a gene: 6. The germline V gene encodes CDR1 SGHRS and CDR2 YFSETQ. This CDR3 is 15 amino acids long. The origin of this receptor is a male donor with early-stage non-small cell lung cancer. The chain has TRBV5-1 and TRBJ1-4; 7 positions match TRBD1. The sample was PBMCs, taken at follow-up. CDR3 bases: TGCGCCAGCAGCTGGAAGGGGGCTGGTAATGAAAAACTGTTTTTT. Translated: CASSWKGAGNEKLFF.